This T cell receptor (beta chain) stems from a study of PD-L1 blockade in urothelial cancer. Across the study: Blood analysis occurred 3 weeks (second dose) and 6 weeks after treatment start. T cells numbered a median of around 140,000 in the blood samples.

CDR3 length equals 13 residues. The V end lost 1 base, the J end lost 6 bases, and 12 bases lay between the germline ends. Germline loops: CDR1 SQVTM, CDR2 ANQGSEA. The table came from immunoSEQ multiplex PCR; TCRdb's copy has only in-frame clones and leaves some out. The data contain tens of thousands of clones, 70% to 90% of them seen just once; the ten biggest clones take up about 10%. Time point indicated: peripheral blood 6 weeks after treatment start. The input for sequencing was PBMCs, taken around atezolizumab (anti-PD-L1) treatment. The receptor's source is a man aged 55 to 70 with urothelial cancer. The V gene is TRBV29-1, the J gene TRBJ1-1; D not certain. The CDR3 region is CSVEAVREAEAFF. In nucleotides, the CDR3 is TGCAGCGTTGAAGCCGTACGGGAGGCTGAAGCTTTCTTT.